Listed below are T cell receptor beta chains from one sample, sequenced in a study of shared clonotypes between healthy human individuals. Sequencing was performed with immunoSEQ multiplex PCR; in TCRdb, only in-frame clones are kept and a portion is missing. The sample consists of nearly 2 million clones, about 95% of them appearing once. The sample consisted of naive CD8+ T cells sorted from blood. The receptors were gathered from a man between 18 and 35 years old in good health. Each CDR3 is given with its conserved first and last residue. D genes are given only for firm matches. Size is stated for part of the rows, as once, few or many counts, or as a class when the clone is expanded.

CDR3 DNA | CDR3 protein | clone size | V gene | D gene | J gene
TGTGCCAGTAGTATGAAGAACAGGGCTAACACTGAAGCTTTCTTT | CASSMKNRANTEAFF | NA | TRBV19 | NA | TRBJ1-1
TGTGCCAGCAGCTCTGGGAACTATGGCTACACCTTC | CASSSGNYGYTF | once | TRBV13 | NA | TRBJ1-2
TGCGCCAGCAGCCAAGACGGCGTCGGACGAAACCAAGAGACCCAGTACTTC | CASSQDGVGRNQETQYF | NA | TRBV4-3 | NA | TRBJ2-5
TGCGCCAGCGGGGACAGGGGCAGGGACGAGCAGTACTTC | CASGDRGRDEQYF | NA | TRBV10-2 | TRBD1 | TRBJ2-7
TGTGCCAGCAGTTTATGGGGGCAGGGGGTGCAAGGCTACACCTTC | CASSLWGQGVQGYTF | NA | TRBV27 | TRBD1 | TRBJ1-2
TGCGCCAGCAGCCGGGGGCAGGGGGCGAGGGATGAGCAGTTCTTC | CASSRGQGARDEQFF | NA | TRBV4-1 | TRBD1 | TRBJ2-1
TGTGCCAGCAGCGTAGTATACACCGGGGAGCTGTTTTTT | CASSVVYTGELFF | once | TRBV9 | NA | TRBJ2-2
TGTGCCAGCAGTTTAAGGGGGTACAATCAGCCCCAGCATTTT | CASSLRGYNQPQHF | NA | TRBV27 | NA | TRBJ1-5
TGTGCTAGTGGTTTGTCAACGAACCTTCCGACACATGAAAAACTGTTTTTT | CASGLSTNLPTHEKLFF | NA | TRBV12-5 | NA | TRBJ1-4
TGTGCCAGCAGCTTTACCCAGGGGACAGATCCCTACGAGCAGTACTTC | CASSFTQGTDPYEQYF | NA | TRBV11-2 | TRBD1 | TRBJ2-7
TGTGCCAGCAGCCCCCCGGGGGGCCCCAGGGAGACCCAGTACTTC | CASSPPGGPRETQYF | NA | TRBV7-9 | NA | TRBJ2-5
TGTGCCAGCAGTTATCTCGGATGGGAGACCCAGTACTTC | CASSYLGWETQYF | NA | TRBV6-5 | NA | TRBJ2-5
TGTGCCAGCAGTGAAATTCCGGGACTAGCGGAGTACCAAGAGACCCAGTACTTC | CASSEIPGLAEYQETQYF | NA | TRBV2 | TRBD2 | TRBJ2-5
TGTGCCAGCGGCAGCCAAGAGGTCCAGTACTTC | CASGSQEVQYF | NA | TRBV13 | NA | TRBJ2-5
TGCGCCAGCAGCCCACCGGGGTCCGGGGAGCTGTTTTTT | CASSPPGSGELFF | NA | TRBV5-1 | NA | TRBJ2-2
TGTGCCTGGAGTTCTTCCCCCGACAGTAAAGCTTTCTTT | CAWSSSPDSKAFF | NA | TRBV30 | NA | TRBJ1-1
TGTGCCAGCAGCGAGGGAAAGGGGTTGGACACTGAAGCTTTCTTT | CASSEGKGLDTEAFF | NA | TRBV9 | NA | TRBJ1-1
TGCAGTGCTAGGCACGGGGTAGAAGCTTTCTTT | CSARHGVEAFF | NA | TRBV20-1 | NA | TRBJ1-1
TGTGCCAGCACCCCGGACAGTCCGTACAATGAGCAGTTCTTC | CASTPDSPYNEQFF | NA | TRBV6-6 | NA | TRBJ2-1
TGTGCCAGCAGTCCCACCGCCGGGGAGCTGTTTTTT | CASSPTAGELFF | few | TRBV6-5 | NA | TRBJ2-2
TGTGCCAGCGGTTACAGGGGGTTAGATACGCAGTATTTT | CASGYRGLDTQYF | once | TRBV5-4 | TRBD1 | TRBJ2-3
TGTGCCAGCAGCGCGTCATCCTACGAGCAGTACTTC | CASSASSYEQYF | NA | TRBV5-4 | NA | TRBJ2-7
TGCGCCAGCAGCCACCTAGCGGGAGAACACGAGCAGTACTTC | CASSHLAGEHEQYF | once | TRBV4-1 | TRBD2 | TRBJ2-7
TGTGCCAGCAGCACACCCACTGAAGCTTTCTTT | CASSTPTEAFF | once | TRBV6-5 | NA | TRBJ1-1
TGTGCCAGCAGTTCGCCCGGGACAGGGCACGAGCAGTACTTC | CASSSPGTGHEQYF | NA | TRBV27 | TRBD1 | TRBJ2-7
TGCGCCAGCAGTTTCGACAGGGGGTTGGACTATGGCTACACCTTC | CASSFDRGLDYGYTF | NA | TRBV4-1 | TRBD1 | TRBJ1-2
TGTGCCAGCAGTTTATTCGGGACAGGGGTCGGCTACACCTTC | CASSLFGTGVGYTF | NA | TRBV28 | TRBD1 | TRBJ1-2
TGTGCCAGCAGCTTCAGGGTAGGGACTGGAAACACCATATATTTT | CASSFRVGTGNTIYF | once | TRBV11-3 | NA | TRBJ1-3
TGTGCCAGCAGCTCCCGGGACTCCCCACTACCCTACGAGCAGTACTTC | CASSSRDSPLPYEQYF | once | TRBV6-6 | NA | TRBJ2-7
TGTGCCAGCGAAGGTAGTGAGCAGTACTTC | CASEGSEQYF | NA | TRBV7-9 | NA | TRBJ2-7
TGCAGCGTTAGGGGGTCTGCCTACGAGCAGTACTTC | CSVRGSAYEQYF | NA | TRBV29-1 | NA | TRBJ2-7
TGTGCCAGCAGCGCGACCGGACAGGCGAACTATGGCTACACCTTC | CASSATGQANYGYTF | NA | TRBV9 | TRBD1 | TRBJ1-2